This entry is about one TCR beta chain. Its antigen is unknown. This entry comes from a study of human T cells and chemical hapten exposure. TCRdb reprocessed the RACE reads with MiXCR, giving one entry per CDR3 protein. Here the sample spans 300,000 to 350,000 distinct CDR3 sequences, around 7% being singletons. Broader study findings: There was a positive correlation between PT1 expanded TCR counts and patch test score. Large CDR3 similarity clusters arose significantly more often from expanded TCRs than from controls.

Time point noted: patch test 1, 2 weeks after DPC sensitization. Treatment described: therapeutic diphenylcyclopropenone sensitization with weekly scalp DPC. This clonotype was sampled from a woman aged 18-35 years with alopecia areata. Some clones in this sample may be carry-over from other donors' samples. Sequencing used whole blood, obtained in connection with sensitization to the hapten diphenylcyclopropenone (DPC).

CDR3 bases: TGTGCCAGCAGCCAACACGGGCAGGGGAATTCACCCCTCCACTTT. Translated: CASSQHGQGNSPLHF. This chain connects TRBV4-2 to TRBJ1-6; maybe TRBD1 (6 bases). Trimming removed 2 bases at V and 7 bases at J, with 12 bases between. This CDR3 comprises 15 residues. Germline V gene sequence: CDR1 LGHNA, CDR2 YNFKEQ.